The 3 T cell receptor beta chains below all came from one sample that was sequenced in a study of cytomegalovirus exposure and HLA in healthy donors. Both 60 Vbeta primers and 13 Jbeta primers went into the PCR. The method was immunoSEQ multiplex PCR; TCRdb's version includes in-frame clones alone and lacks a portion of them. There are about 90,000 clones in the sample; approximately 64% occur only once, and 20% to 25% lies in the top ten. Sequencing was performed on PBMCs. The receptors derive from a woman aged 45-65 years in good health and CMV-seropositive.

The chain carries TRBV29-1 and TRBJ2-2; 7 bases fit TRBD2. The J segment lost 7 bases and the V segment lost 4 bases, leaving 3 bases of the junction unmatched. The CDR3 covers 12 residues. CDR1 is SQVTM, CDR2 ANQGSEA, per germline. In DNA, the CDR3 is TGCAGCGTTGGTCGGGGGGTCGGGGAGCTGTTTTTT. Its translation is CSVGRGVGELFF.

The V call is TRBV27, the J call TRBJ1-2, with a possible D match to TRBD1 (5 bases). From germline, CDR1 is MNHEY and CDR2 SMNVEV (reference sequence). Between the trimmed V and J ends, which lost 6 bases and 0 bases, there was a span of 11 bases. The CDR3 runs to 14 residues. CDR3 DNA sequence: TGTGCCAGCAGCCCCGGGGGGGCTAACTATGGCTACACCTTC. It encodes CASSPGGANYGYTF.

This rearrangement joins TRBV19 to TRBJ1-3; D gene uncertain. V was shortened by 3 bases and J by 1 base, with 10 bases between the two germline ends. The CDR3 loop spans 15 amino acids. Germline V gene data show CDR1 as LNHDA and CDR2 as SQIVND (reference sequence). CDR3 nucleotide sequence: TGTGCCAGTAGTATCACGACGGGGTCTGGAAACACCATATATTTT. Amino acids: CASSITTGSGNTIYF.